The 8 T cell receptor beta chains presented below share a single source sample, sequenced in a study of blood T cells in healthy people across ages. Through a sample-barcoded 5' primer and a J-beta primer mix, a second PCR was run for about 6 to 11 cycles. TCRdb called the 5' RACE reads again in MiXCR, with one record for every CDR3 protein. The sample shows 1.5 million to 2 million distinct CDR3 sequences, 28% of them seen only once. The sequencing sample was made of blood. These receptors all come from a woman between 25 and 40 years old in good health.

To note about this clonotype: The limits of the CDR3 on the DNA are not certain, so only TCRdb's listed CDR3 is given. The chain joins TRBV27 to TRBJ2-1; TRBD1 is the table's D call, not checked against the DNA. In germline, CDR1 is MNHEY, CDR2 SMNVEV (reference sequence). The CDR3 is 16 amino acids long, termini counted. The CDR3 region is CASRLSGPGYYNEQFF.

The rearrangement joins TRBV19 to TRBJ1-2; no definite D call. The CDR3 extends over 13 amino acids. In germline, CDR1 is LNHDA, CDR2 SQIVND (reference sequence). V dropped 8 bases and J dropped 3 bases, with 13 bases sitting between them. The CDR3 DNA is TGTGCCAGTCGGGATAGTCTATACTATGGCTACACCTTC. Translated: CASRDSLYYGYTF.

This clonotype was found once. Given a much more abundant clone one base away, this may be a read error. CDR3 sequence: CASSLDGALYNEQYF. CDR3 DNA: TGCGCCAGCAGCTTGGATGGTGCCTTATACAATGAGCAGTACTTC. This chain joins TRBV5-1 and TRBJ2-1; D ambiguous. The last part of the DNA fits TRBJ2-7 better; the J call may be wrong. This CDR3 is 15 amino acids long. Germline CDR1 SGHRS, CDR2 YFSETQ.

The CDR3 nucleotides are TGTGCCAGCAGTCCACGGGACAGGGACTATCTAGATGGGGAGACCCAGTACTTC. Translation: CASSPRDRDYLDGETQYF. The chain has TRBV28 and TRBJ2-5; TRBD1 matches at 9 bases. V shed 5 bases, J shed 5 bases, and the junction held 18 bases outside the gene matches. The CDR3 contains 18 residues. Germline V gene lookup returns CDR1 MDHEN and CDR2 SYDVKM. The full variable domain, with the rest looked up from reference TRBV28 and TRBJ2-5, is DVKVTQSSRYLVKRTGEKVFLECVQDMDHENMFWYRQDPGLGLRLIYFSYDVKMKEKGDIPEGYSVSREKKERFSLILESASTNQTSMYLCASSPRDRDYLDGETQYFGPGTRLLVL.

This clonotype was detected many times. This chain joins TRBV28 and TRBJ2-3; D gene unclear. Germline assignment: CDR1 MDHEN and CDR2 SYDVKM. V was clipped by 6 bases and J by 2 bases, with 9 bases between them. The CDR3 has 13 amino acids. CDR3 loop: CASSLGNTDTQYF. The CDR3 DNA is TGTGCCAGCAGCTTAGGGAACACAGATACGCAGTATTTT.

There are a few counts of this clonotype. The CDR3 bases are TGTGCCAGCAGCTTAACGAGTGTCCAAGAGACCCAGTACTTC. Encoded protein: CASSLTSVQETQYF. J is TRBJ2-5 and V is TRBV13, with no clear D. The germline V gene has CDR1 PRHDT and CDR2 FYEKMQ (reference sequence). The CDR3 has 14 amino acids. Trimming left V 2 bases short and J 1 base short, with 8 bases between.

This sequence joins TRBV5-1 and TRBJ2-3; TRBD1 matches at 10 bases. J gave up 6 bases and V 7 bases, and 11 bases lay outside the gene matches. The CDR3 is made up of 15 amino acids. Germline V CDR1 and CDR2: SGHRS, YFSETQ. The CDR3 nucleotides are TGCGCCAGCGTCGATACCGGGACAGGGGTGGATACGCAGTATTTT. Residues: CASVDTGTGVDTQYF. The full variable domain, rest sourced from reference TRBV5-1 and TRBJ2-3, is KAGVTQTPRYLIKTRGQQVTLSCSPISGHRSVSWYQQTPGQGLQFLFEYFSETQRNKGNFPGRFSGRQFSNSRSEMNVSTLELGDSALYLCASVDTGTGVDTQYFGPGTRLTVL.

This clonotype was found many times. The V gene is TRBV20-1, the J gene TRBJ2-7; 9 bases match TRBD2. CDR3 length: 15 residues. Per the germline V gene, CDR1 is DFQATT and CDR2 is SNEGSKA (reference sequence). Trimming took 0 bases from V and 1 from J; bases not matched to a gene: 4. The CDR3 loop reads CSARDPSGNSYEQYF. The CDR3 bases are TGCAGTGCTAGAGATCCTAGCGGGAATTCCTACGAGCAGTACTTC.